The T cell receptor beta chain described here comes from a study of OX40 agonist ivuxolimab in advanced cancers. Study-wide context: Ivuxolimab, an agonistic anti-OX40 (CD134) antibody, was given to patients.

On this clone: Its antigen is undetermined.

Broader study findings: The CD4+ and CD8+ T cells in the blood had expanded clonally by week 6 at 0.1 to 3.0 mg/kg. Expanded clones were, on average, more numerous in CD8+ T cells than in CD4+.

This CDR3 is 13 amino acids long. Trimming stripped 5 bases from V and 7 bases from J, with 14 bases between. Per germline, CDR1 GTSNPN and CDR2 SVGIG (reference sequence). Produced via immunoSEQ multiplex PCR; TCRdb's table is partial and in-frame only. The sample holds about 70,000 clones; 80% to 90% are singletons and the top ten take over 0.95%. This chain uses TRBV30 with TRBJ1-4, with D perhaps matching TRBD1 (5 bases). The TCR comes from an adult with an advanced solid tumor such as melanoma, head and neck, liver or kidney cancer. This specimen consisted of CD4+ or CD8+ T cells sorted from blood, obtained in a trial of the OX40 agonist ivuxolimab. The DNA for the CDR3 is TGTGCCTGGGGGGAAGGGGTTAGTGAAAAACTGTTTTTT. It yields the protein CAWGEGVSEKLFF.